This entry lists 9 T cell receptor beta chains sequenced from one sample in a study of shared clonotypes between healthy human individuals. Clones were read by immunoSEQ multiplex PCR, and TCRdb kept only the in-frame ones, dropping some. The sample contains 2 million to 2.5 million clones, roughly 91% of which appear only once. As defined, naive CD8 cells were CD45RO-negative and positively selected for CCR7, with terminally differentiated effector memory CD45RA+ cells excluded. Source material: naive CD8+ T cells from PBMCs. The receptors shown here come from a man aged 18 to 30 in good health. Some clones in this sample may be carry-over from other donors' samples.

The V call is TRBV7-9, the J call TRBJ2-5; D might be TRBD1 or TRBD2, each matching 5 bases. Per germline, CDR1 SEHNR and CDR2 FQNEAQ (reference sequence). The CDR3 runs to 16 residues. V shed 3 bases and J shed 2 bases, with 16 bases lying between them. The CDR3 nucleotides are TGTGCCAGCAGCTTGTGGGGACGCGAGAGTCAAGAGACCCAGTACTTC. This encodes CASSLWGRESQETQYF.

CDR3 nucleotide sequence: TGTGCCAGCAGTTACTCAGGGGACCACGAGCAGTACTTC. It is translated as CASSYSGDHEQYF. The chain has TRBV6-6 and TRBJ2-7, with D perhaps being TRBD1 or TRBD2 (5 bases each). CDR3 length: 13 amino acids. Germline CDR1 reads MNHNY; CDR2 reads SVGAGI (reference sequence). V lost 0 bases and J 5 bases, leaving 8 bases between the germline ends.

The V and J genes are TRBV2 and TRBJ2-5; TRBD2 aligns across 13 bases. Germline-derived CDR1 and CDR2 are SNHLY and FYNNEI. The CDR3 spans 16 residues. Trimming at V came to 8 bases and at J to 4 bases, leaving 10 bases not matched to a gene. CDR3 protein: CASDALLAGGPETQYF. The CDR3 DNA reads TGTGCCAGCGATGCCCTACTAGCGGGAGGGCCAGAGACCCAGTACTTC.

V and J are TRBV7-2 and TRBJ2-7, with a tentative D call TRBD2 (6 bases). In germline, CDR1 is SGHTA, CDR2 FQGNSA. V was clipped by 5 bases and J by 4 bases, with 12 bases between them. The CDR3 consists of 13 residues. The CDR3: CASSGTSLYEQYF. CDR3 nucleotide sequence: TGTGCCAGCAGCGGGACTTCCCTTTACGAGCAGTACTTC.

This clone is a singleton in its sample. The chain employs TRBV2 and TRBJ1-2, with D possibly TRBD1 on 5 matching bases. Deletions cut 11 bases from V and 4 bases from J, with 17 bases between. The V gene's germline CDR1 is SNHLY and CDR2 FYNNEI. This CDR3 comprises 13 residues. The CDR3 nucleotides read TGTGCCCAGGGAGGGGTCAGACCCTATGGCTACACCTTC. It specifies CAQGGVRPYGYTF.

The count of this clone is one. The gene calls are TRBV27 and TRBJ2-2; tentative D call: TRBD1 (5 bases). From germline, CDR1 is MNHEY and CDR2 SMNVEV (reference sequence). The CDR3 extends over 17 amino acids. Deletions cut 2 bases from V and 4 bases from J, with 17 bases between. The CDR3 sequence is CASSLAMSRTSTGELFF. The CDR3 DNA sequence: TGTGCCAGCAGTTTAGCTATGTCTCGGACAAGCACCGGGGAGCTGTTTTTT.

The rearrangement links TRBV27 to TRBJ2-1; D unresolved. This CDR3 has 14 amino acids. V lost 4 bases to trimming and J lost 8 bases, with 15 bases between them. The germline V gene has CDR1 MNHEY and CDR2 SMNVEV (reference sequence). CDR3 residues: CASSSNPRFDEQFF. CDR3 in DNA: TGTGCCAGCAGTTCCAACCCCCGGTTCGATGAGCAGTTCTTC.

The V and J genes are TRBV7-8 and TRBJ1-1, with D perhaps matching TRBD1 (5 bases). V was pared by 5 bases and J by 5 bases, with 12 bases between. The CDR3 is 13 amino acids. CDR1 and CDR2 (germline): SGHVS, FQNEAQ. This CDR3 reads CASSRGVRTEAFF. CDR3 DNA: TGTGCCAGCAGCAGAGGGGTACGGACTGAAGCTTTCTTT.

The V gene is TRBV9, the J gene TRBJ1-4, with D tentatively TRBD1 (5 bases). Trimming pared 3 bases from V and 6 bases from J, leaving 12 bases between. Germline V gene sequence: CDR1 SGDLS, CDR2 YYNGEE. The CDR3 has 14 amino acids. As DNA, the CDR3 is TGTGCCAGCAGCGGTACAGGTGACGATGAAAAACTGTTTTTT. Translated: CASSGTGDDEKLFF.